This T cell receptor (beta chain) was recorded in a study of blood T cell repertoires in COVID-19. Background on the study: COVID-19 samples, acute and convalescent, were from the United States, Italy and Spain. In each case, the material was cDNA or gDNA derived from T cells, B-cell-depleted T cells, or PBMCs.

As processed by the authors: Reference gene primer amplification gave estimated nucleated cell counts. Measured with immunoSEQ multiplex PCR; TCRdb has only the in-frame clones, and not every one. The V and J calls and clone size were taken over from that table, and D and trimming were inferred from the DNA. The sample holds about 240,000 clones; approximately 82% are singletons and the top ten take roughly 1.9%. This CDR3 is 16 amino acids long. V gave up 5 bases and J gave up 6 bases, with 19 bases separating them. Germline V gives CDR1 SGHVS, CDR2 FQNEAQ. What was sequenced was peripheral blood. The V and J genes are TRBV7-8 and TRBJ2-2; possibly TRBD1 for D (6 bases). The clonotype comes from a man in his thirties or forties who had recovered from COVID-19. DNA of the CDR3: TGTGCCAGCAGCGTAAACAGGGCGGCCTTGGCCGGGGAGCTGTTTTTT. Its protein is CASSVNRAALAGELFF.